This TCR beta chain emerged from a study of tumor-infiltrating lymphocytes in localized non-small cell lung cancer. Trimming cost V 0 bases and J 7 bases, with 2 bases left between them. CDR3 size: 11 residues. Per the germline V gene, CDR1 is SNHLY and CDR2 is FYNNEI. Profiled with immunoSEQ multiplex PCR; TCRdb holds only in-frame clones, not every one. The sample shows roughly 12,000 clones, around four fifths of them seen only once. This receptor was obtained from a human donor with non-small cell lung cancer. The chain combines TRBV2 with TRBJ2-3; D is uncertain. The material sequenced was uninvolved lung tissue not adjacent to the tumor. For the CDR3, the DNA is TGTGCCAGCAGTGAAGCGAATACGCAGTATTTT. It specifies CASSEANTQYF.